Included here is one TCR beta chain sequence, with context. The data derive from a study of blood T cells in healthy people across ages. A second about 6 to 12 cycle PCR used barcoded and J-beta primers. Each TCR beta cDNA got a 12-nucleotide random molecular identifier. MiXCR, run by TCRdb on the 5' RACE reads, gives a single entry per CDR3 protein. The profile covers approximately 490,000 distinct CDR3 sequences, with less than 25% appearing a single time and 8.7% taken by the ten largest. The length of the CDR3 is 15 residues. CDR1 is LGHNA and CDR2 is YSLEER in the germline V gene. V shed 2 bases and J 4 bases; nucleotides not matched to a gene: 4. The same specimen was also included in a second study, on T cells of mothers and their children.

The chain combines TRBV4-3 with TRBJ2-1, with TRBD2 matching 8 bases. The sequence derives from a boy aged 5-17 years in good health. Sample: blood. CDR3 amino acids: CASSQIAGSYNEQFF. The CDR3 bases are TGCGCCAGCAGCCAAATAGCGGGGAGTTACAATGAGCAGTTCTTC.